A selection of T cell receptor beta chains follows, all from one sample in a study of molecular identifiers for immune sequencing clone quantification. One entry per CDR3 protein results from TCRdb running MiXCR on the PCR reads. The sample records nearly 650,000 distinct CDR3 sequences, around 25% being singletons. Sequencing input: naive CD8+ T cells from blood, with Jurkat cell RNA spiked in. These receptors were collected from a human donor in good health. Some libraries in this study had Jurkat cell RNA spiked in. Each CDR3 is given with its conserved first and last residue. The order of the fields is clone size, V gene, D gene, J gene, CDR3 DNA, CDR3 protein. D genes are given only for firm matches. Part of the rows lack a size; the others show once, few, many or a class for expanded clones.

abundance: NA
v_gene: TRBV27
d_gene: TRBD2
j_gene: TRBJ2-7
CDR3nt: TGTGCCAGCGGTTTCGTAAGCGGGGGGGCGGGCGAGCAGTACTTC
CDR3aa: CASGFVSGGAGEQYF

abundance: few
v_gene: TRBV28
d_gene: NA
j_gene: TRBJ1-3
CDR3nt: TGTGCCTCTAATTGGAGGGGCAATCCTGGAAACACCATATATTTT
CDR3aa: CASNWRGNPGNTIYF

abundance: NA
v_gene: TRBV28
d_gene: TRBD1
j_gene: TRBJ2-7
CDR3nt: TGTGCCAGCAGTTTCCGGTTCCGGGACAGGGGGCCCTACGAGCAGTACTTC
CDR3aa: CASSFRFRDRGPYEQYF

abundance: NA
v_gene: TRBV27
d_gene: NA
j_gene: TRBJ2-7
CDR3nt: TGTGCCAGCAGCATTCCGGGGGCGATTCACGAGCAGTACTTC
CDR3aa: CASSIPGAIHEQYF

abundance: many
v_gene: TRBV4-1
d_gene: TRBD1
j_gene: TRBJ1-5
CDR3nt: TGCGCCAGCAGCCAAACTCTTCCGGGACAGGATTTAGGAAGTCAGCCCCAGCATTTT
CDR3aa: CASSQTLPGQDLGSQPQHF

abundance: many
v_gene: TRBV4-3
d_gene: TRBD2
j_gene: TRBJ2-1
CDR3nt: TGCGCCAGCAGCCAGAGATACACCGGGACTAGCGACAATGAGCAGTTCTTC
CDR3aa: CASSQRYTGTSDNEQFF

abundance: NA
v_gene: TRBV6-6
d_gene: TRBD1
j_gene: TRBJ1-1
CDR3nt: TGTGCCAGCGGTCGGCCCCGGGACAGGCATTTGAACACTGAAGCTTTCTTT
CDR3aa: CASGRPRDRHLNTEAFF

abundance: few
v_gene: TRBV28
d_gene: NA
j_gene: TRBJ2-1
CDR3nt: TGTGCCAGCAGTTTCTATGGATCATACTCCTACAATGAGCAGTTCTTC
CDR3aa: CASSFYGSYSYNEQFF

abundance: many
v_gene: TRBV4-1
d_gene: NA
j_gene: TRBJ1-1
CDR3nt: TGCGCCAGCAGCCAAGTTTCAGGACGGCTGAACACTGAAGCTTTCTTT
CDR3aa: CASSQVSGRLNTEAFF

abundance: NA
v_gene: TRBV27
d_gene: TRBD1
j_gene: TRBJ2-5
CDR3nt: TGTGCCAGCAGTAAGGGGACAGGGGCCAGGGAGACCCAGTACTTC
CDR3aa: CASSKGTGARETQYF

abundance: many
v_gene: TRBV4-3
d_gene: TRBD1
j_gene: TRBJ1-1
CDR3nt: TGCGCCAGCAGCCAGGACAGGTCAAACACTGAAGCTTTCTTT
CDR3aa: CASSQDRSNTEAFF

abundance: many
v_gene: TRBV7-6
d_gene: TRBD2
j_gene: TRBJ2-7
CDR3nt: TGTGCCAGCAGCTTAGCGGCCCTAGCGGCTGTTGGGGAGCAGTACTTC
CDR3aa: CASSLAALAAVGEQYF

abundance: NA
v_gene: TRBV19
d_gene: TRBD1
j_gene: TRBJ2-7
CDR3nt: TGTGCCGGTAGTGAAAGGGGGCTGGGTTATCGGCAGTACTTC
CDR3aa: CAGSERGLGYRQYF

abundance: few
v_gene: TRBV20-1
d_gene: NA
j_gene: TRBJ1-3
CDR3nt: TGCAGTGCTAGCCCAAGCCCAGGGGAGAGGTATTACACCATATATTTT
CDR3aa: CSASPSPGERYYTIYF

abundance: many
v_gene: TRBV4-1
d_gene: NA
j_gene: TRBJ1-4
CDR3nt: TGCGCCAGCAGCCGTCCGACGGAAAATGAAAAACTGTTTTTT
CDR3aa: CASSRPTENEKLFF

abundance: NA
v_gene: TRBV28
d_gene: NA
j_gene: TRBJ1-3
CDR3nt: TGTGCCAGCCTCTACCGAAACACCATATATTTT
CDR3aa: CASLYRNTIYF

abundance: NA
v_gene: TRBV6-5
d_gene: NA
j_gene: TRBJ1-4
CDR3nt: TGTGCCAGCAGTTTGGTGCCTTCTGGAAAACTGTTTTTT
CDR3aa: CASSLVPSGKLFF

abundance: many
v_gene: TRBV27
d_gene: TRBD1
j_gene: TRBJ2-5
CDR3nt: TGTGCCAGCACACAGGGGGCTGGGGAGACCCAGTACTTC
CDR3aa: CASTQGAGETQYF

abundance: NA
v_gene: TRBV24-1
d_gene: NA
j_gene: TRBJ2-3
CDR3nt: TGTGCCACCAGTGATTTGGTCTCGGAGGCAGATACGCAGTTTTTT
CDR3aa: CATSDLVSEADTQFF

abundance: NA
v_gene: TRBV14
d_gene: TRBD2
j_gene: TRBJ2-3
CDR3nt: TGTGCCAGCGGCCGAGATAGGGCTAGCGGGGGTCCCACAGATACGCAGTATTTT
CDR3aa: CASGRDRASGGPTDTQYF

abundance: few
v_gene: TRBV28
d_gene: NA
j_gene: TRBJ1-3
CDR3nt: TGTGCCAGCAGTTTATACGGCGGCGGCTCTCTACAAGGAAACACCATATATTTT
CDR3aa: CASSLYGGGSLQGNTIYF

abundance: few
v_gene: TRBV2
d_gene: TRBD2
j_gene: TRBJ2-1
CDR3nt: TGTGCCAGGAGTACCGGGACTAACTACAATGAGCAGTTCTTC
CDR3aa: CARSTGTNYNEQFF

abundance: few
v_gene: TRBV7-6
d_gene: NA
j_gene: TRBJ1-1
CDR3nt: TGTGCCAGCAGCCCACCTACCGGGCGGGTGAACACTGAAGCTTTCTTT
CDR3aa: CASSPPTGRVNTEAFF

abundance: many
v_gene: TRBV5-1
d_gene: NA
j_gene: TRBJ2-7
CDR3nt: TGCGCCAGCAGCTACGCCCGGTTCTACGAGCAGTACTTC
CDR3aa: CASSYARFYEQYF

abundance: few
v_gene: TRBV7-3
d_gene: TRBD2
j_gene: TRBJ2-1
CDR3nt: TGTGCCAGCAGCTTAACGCTTTGCGGGAGACGGTTGTGCTACAATGAGCAGTTCTTC
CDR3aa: CASSLTLCGRRLCYNEQFF

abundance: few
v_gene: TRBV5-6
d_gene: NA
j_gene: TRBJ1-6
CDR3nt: TGTGCCAGCAGCTTGGGGGGCTCTCTTTGGTCACCCCTCCACTTT
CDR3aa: CASSLGGSLWSPLHF

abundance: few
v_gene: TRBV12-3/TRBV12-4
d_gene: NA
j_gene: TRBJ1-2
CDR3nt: TGTGCCAGCAGTCTATCAGGGGACCCGTATGGCTACACCTTC
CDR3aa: CASSLSGDPYGYTF

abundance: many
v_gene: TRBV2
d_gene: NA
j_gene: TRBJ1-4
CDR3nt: TGTGCCAGCAGCGGATCCCTAGTAATAAATGAAAAACTGTTTTTT
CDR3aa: CASSGSLVINEKLFF

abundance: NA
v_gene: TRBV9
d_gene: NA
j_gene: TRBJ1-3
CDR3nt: TGTGCCAGCAGCGATCGCGACTTCTCTGGAAACACCATATATTTT
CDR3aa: CASSDRDFSGNTIYF

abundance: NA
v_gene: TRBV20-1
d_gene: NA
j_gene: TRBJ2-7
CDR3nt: TGCAGTGCTGTAGGAAGCTACGAGCAGTACTTC
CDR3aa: CSAVGSYEQYF

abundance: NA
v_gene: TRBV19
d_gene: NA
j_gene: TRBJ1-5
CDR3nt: TGTGCCAGTAGTATACCTCCGGCGATTAGCAATCAGCCCCAGCATTTT
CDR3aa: CASSIPPAISNQPQHF

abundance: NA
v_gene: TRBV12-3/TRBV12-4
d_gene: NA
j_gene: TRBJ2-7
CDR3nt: TGTGCCAGCAGTAACTCTCCCCACGCCGGGACTTCGACCTACGAGCAGTACTTC
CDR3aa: CASSNSPHAGTSTYEQYF

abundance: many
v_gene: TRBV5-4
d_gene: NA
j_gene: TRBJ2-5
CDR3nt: TGTGCCAGCACCTGGAGGGACCAAGAGACCCAGTACTTC
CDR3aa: CASTWRDQETQYF

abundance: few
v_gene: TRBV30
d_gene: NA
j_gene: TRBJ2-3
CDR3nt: TGTGCCTGGATCCCGGTAGCAGATACGCAGTATTTT
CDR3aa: CAWIPVADTQYF

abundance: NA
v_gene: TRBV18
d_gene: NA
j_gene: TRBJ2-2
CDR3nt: TGTGCCGGCTCACCTTCTCGCACCGGGGAGCTGTTTTTT
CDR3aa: CAGSPSRTGELFF

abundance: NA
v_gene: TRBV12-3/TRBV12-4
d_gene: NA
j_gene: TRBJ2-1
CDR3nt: TGTGCCAGCAGACCATATTCCGATGAGCAGTTCTTC
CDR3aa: CASRPYSDEQFF

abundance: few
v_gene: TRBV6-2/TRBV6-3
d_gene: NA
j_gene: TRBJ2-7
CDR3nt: TGTGCCAGCAGTTACGGTTCGGCCCTCTACGAGCAGTACTTC
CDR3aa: CASSYGSALYEQYF

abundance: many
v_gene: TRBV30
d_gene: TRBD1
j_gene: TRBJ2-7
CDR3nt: TGTGCCTGGGACAGGGATCGCGAGCAGTACTTC
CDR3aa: CAWDRDREQYF

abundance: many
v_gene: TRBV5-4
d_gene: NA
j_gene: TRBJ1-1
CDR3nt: TGTGCCAGCAGCACCGGACCTGAAGCTTTCTTT
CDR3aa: CASSTGPEAFF

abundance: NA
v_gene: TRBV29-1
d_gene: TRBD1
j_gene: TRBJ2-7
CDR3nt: TGCAGCGTTGAAACGACAGGGGGTGGCTACGAGCAGTACTTC
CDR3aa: CSVETTGGGYEQYF

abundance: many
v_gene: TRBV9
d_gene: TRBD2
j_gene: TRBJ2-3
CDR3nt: TGTGCCAGCAGCGTAGATCGGACTAGCGGGAGAACAGATACGCAGTATTTT
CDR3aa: CASSVDRTSGRTDTQYF

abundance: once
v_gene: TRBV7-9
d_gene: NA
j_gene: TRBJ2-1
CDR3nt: TGTGCCAGCAGCTCCCAGAGGGCTCTTGAGCAGTTCTTC
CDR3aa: CASSSQRALEQFF

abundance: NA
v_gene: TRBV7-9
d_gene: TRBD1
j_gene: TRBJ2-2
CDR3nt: TGTGCCAGCAGCAAAACCCGCGGGACAGGGGGTTCCGGGGAGCTGTTTTTT
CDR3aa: CASSKTRGTGGSGELFF

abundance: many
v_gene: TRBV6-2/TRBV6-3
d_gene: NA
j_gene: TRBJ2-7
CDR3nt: TGTGCCAGCAGTTACACCGAGGGTGCCCACGAGCAGTACTTC
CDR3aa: CASSYTEGAHEQYF

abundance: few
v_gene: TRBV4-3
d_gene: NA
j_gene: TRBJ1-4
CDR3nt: TGCGCCAGCAGCCAAGATTGGGCAGAGGGGAAGGAAAAACTGTTTTTT
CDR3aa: CASSQDWAEGKEKLFF

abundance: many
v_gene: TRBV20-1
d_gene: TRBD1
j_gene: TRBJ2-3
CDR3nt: TGCAGTGCTAGCTACGGGACAGGGCCCCCAGATACGCAGTATTTT
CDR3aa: CSASYGTGPPDTQYF

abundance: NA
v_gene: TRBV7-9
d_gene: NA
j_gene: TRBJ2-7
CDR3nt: TGTGCCAGCAGCTTAGGAGGGGCCCGGTACGAGCAGTACTTC
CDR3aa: CASSLGGARYEQYF

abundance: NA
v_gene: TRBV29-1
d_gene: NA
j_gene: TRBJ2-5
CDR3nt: TGCAGCGTTGAAGATATGCAGGGGGAGGGAGCCCGCCCTTACTTC
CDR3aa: CSVEDMQGEGARPYF

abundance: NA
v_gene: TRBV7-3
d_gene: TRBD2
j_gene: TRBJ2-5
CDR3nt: TGTGCCAGCAGCCAAGGGGGGCTAGCGGGACAAGAGACCCAGTACTTC
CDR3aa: CASSQGGLAGQETQYF

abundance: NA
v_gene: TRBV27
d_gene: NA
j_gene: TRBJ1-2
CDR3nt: TGTGCCAGCAGTTTAGGTGTAGACTATGGCTACACCTTC
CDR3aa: CASSLGVDYGYTF

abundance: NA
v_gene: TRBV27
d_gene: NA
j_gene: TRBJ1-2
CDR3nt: TGTGCCAGCAGTTCTGGACAGTATAACTATGGCTACACCTTC
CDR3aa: CASSSGQYNYGYTF

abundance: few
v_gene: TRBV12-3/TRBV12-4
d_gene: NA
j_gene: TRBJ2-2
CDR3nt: TGTGCCAGCCTACCGGGACATAACACCGGGGAGCTGTTTTTT
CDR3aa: CASLPGHNTGELFF

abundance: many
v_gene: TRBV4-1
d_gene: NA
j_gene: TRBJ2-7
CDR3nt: TGCGCCAGCAGCCAAGATCGCCTAGCCTACGAGCAGTACTTC
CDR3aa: CASSQDRLAYEQYF

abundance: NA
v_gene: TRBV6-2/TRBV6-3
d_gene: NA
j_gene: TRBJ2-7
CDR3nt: TGTGCCAGCAGTTACAGCAGGGCACTCGAGCAGTACTTC
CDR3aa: CASSYSRALEQYF